The source of this T cell receptor (beta chain) is a study of cytomegalovirus exposure and HLA in healthy donors. The CDR3 covers 10 residues. Trimming left V 5 bases short and J 4 bases short, with 4 bases between. Germline values: CDR1 DFQATT, CDR2 SNEGSKA (reference sequence). The study's findings and limits: For most TCR sequences rarity was the rule, although some public TCRs occurred in many donors. Being indistinguishable, some V segments were excluded, TRBV6-2 and TRBV6-3 among them.

The PCR had 60 Vbeta and 13 Jbeta primers. Original methodology: Around 10 million shared chains were among approximately 87 million unique TCR beta chains counted in a later analysis. Profiling relied on immunoSEQ multiplex PCR, and the TCRdb table lists in-frame clones only, not all of them. That table gives V, J and clone size, and the DNA gave D and trimming. This sample has 99,000 or so clones, with about 79% found just once. A note on this clone: As yet, its antigen is unknown.

Nominally healthy donors provided the samples, though records likely missed some immune exposures. The sequencing input was PBMCs. The source is a man aged 55 to 70 in good health and CMV-seropositive. V is TRBV20-1 and J is TRBJ2-3, with D hard to call. CDR3 protein: CSAYADTQYF. CDR3 coding DNA: TGCAGTGCTTATGCAGATACGCAGTATTTT.